This T cell receptor (beta chain) is drawn from a study of tumor-infiltrating lymphocytes in glioblastoma multiforme (dated by TCRdb to about 2017). Turning to the overall study: The study tested whether intratumoral genomic heterogeneity fosters TIL diversity by jointly investigating somatic mutations, TIL diversity and immune response activity. Study-wide conclusions, independent of this receptor: Only one glioblastoma patient was included in the TCR and somatic mutation analysis, limiting generalizability. RNA-based TCR sequencing may distort clone frequencies because T cells carry unequal numbers of TCR transcripts. T cells were not sorted into functional subsets, and such sorting was noted by the authors as a future improvement.

Notes on this clonotype: Its antigen has not been determined. A junction end diverges from the germline sequence, so it may reflect a read error.

The AllPrep DNA/RNA mini kit was used to purify genomic DNA and total RNA at the same time from each of the approximately 11 tumor samples. Every RNA sample had an RNA integrity number above 6.5 and an OD 260/280 ratio above 1.9. Using a modified ARM-PCR protocol with multiple V-beta primers and a C-beta primer, the team built TCRB libraries from RNA through three nested multiplex PCR rounds. Starting from 0.5 to 0.55 ug of total RNA, TCRB-specific cDNA was synthesized using ProtoScript II Reverse Transcriptase and a C-beta primer. The description of the TCRB libraries did not include any unique molecular identifiers. The third PCR added barcodes and adapters over roughly 24 cycles with Deep VentR (exo-) polymerase, followed by gel purification of 250-500 bp bands. TCRB libraries were sequenced with 250 bp paired-end reads on an Illumina HiSeq 2500. As for how the authors treated the data: Reads were cleaned with Trimmomatic, merged with FLASH, assigned V, D and J segments with MiGEC, and analyzed with VDJtools. The Shannon-Wiener diversity index, calculated using VDJtools, was used to quantify repertoire diversity. In TCRdb, the public reads were trimmed at Q25 with fastp and aligned with MiXCR, with productive beta chains retained. All rows with the same CDR3 protein become a single entry with the most common DNA and genes. The V and J calls shown here were made by TCRdb, not taken from the authors' results. Across this sample there are 8,000 or so distinct CDR3 sequences, with around 74% seen only once. The ten largest account for 51% of the sample.

Measured from the cysteine to the phenylalanine, the CDR3 is 15 residues long. Left in the record is the CDR3 DNA by itself, 45 bases read in frame from the first base. CDR1 GTSNPN and CDR2 SVGIG are derived from the germline V gene (reference sequence). Sequencing was carried out using brain tumor tissue. The chain links TRBV30 with TRBJ2-5, and perhaps TRBD2 as D gene, on 5 matching bases. This TCR was sampled from a male donor with glioblastoma. The CDR3 protein sequence reads: CAWNPTEGIQETQYF. The DNA sequence is TGTGCCTGGAATCCTACAGAGGGTATTCAAGAGACCCAATACTTC. Where the CDR3 stops, the reference TRBV30 and TRBJ2-5 genes take over; the full variable domain is SQTIHQWPATLVQPVGSPLSLECTVEGTSNPNLYWYRQAAGRGLQLLFYSVGIGQISSEVPQNLSASRPQDRQFILSSKKLLLSDSGFYLCAWNPTEGIQETQYFGPGTRLLVL.